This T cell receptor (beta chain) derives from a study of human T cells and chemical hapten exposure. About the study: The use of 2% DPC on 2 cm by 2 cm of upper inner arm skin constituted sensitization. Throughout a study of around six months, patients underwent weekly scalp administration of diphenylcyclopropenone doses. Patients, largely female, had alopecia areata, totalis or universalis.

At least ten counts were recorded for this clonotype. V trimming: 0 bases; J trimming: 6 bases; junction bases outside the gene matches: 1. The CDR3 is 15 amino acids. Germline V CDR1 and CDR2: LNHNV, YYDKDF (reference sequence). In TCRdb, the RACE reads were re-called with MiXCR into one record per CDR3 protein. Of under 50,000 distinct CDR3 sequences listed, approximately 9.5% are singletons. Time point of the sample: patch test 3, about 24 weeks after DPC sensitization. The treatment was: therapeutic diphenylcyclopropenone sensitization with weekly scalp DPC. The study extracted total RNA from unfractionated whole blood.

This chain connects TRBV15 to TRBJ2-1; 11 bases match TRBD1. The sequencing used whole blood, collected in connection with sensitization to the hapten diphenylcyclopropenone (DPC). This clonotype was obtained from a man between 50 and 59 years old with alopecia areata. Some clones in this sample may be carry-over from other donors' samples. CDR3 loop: CATSRDGTGGNEQFF. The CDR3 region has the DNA TGTGCCACCAGCAGAGATGGGACAGGGGGCAATGAGCAGTTCTTC. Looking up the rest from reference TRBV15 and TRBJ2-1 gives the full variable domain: DAMVIQNPRYQVTQFGKPVTLSCSQTLNHNVMYWYQQKSSQAPKLLFHYYDKDFNNEADTPDNFQSRRPNTSFCFLDIRSPGLGDTAMYLCATSRDGTGGNEQFFGPGTRLTVL.